Each of the 30 T cell receptor beta chains below was sequenced from the same sample in a study of CD8 T cells in Susac syndrome. RNA totalling about 0.5 to 1 ug underwent reverse transcription with random hexamers. TCRdb passed the immunoSEQ multiplex PCR reads through MiXCR, listing each CDR3 protein once. The repertoire holds about 120,000 distinct CDR3 sequences, with about 94% as singletons. The sample comprised CD8+ T cells from PBMCs. The receptors here all came from a human donor with Susac syndrome.

The chain joins TRBV18 to TRBJ2-5; 8 bases align to TRBD1. The CDR3 runs to 15 residues. The germline V gene encodes CDR1 KGHSH and CDR2 LQKENI. Losses at the gene ends were 3 bases for V and 2 bases for J; bases not matched to a gene: 5. In nucleotides, the CDR3 is TGTGCCAGCTCACCTCCCAGGGGGCGGCAAGAGACCCAGTACTTC. Translation: CASSPPRGRQETQYF.

This chain joins TRBV9 and TRBJ2-1; TRBD2 matches 7 bases. The CDR3 spans 16 residues. CDR1 is SGDLS, CDR2 YYNGEE, per germline. V trimming: 3 bases; J trimming: 4 bases; junction bases outside the gene matches: 10. CDR3 bases: TGTGCCAGCAGCGAGTGGGTCGCGGGGGAATACAATGAGCAGTTCTTC. Encoded protein: CASSEWVAGEYNEQFF.

The rearrangement uses TRBV13 and TRBJ1-2; 7 bases fit TRBD1. The CDR3 spans 13 residues. Germline V gene sequence: CDR1 PRHDT, CDR2 FYEKMQ (reference sequence). V dropped 2 bases and J dropped 6; count of bases not matched to a gene: 3. CDR3 DNA: TGTGCCAGCAGCTTAACAGGGGAGGATGGCTACACCTTC. Protein sequence: CASSLTGEDGYTF.

This chain connects TRBV25-1 to TRBJ2-7, with 7 bases matching TRBD1. Germline CDR1 reads MGHDK; CDR2 reads SYGVNS. The CDR3 runs to 13 residues. Germline trimming cut 10 bases from V and 2 bases from J; bases unmatched to any gene: 8. For the CDR3, the DNA is TGTGCCACCTCCGGGACAGTCCCCTACGAGCAGTACTTC. Translated: CATSGTVPYEQYF.

J is TRBJ1-2 and V is TRBV6-5; D is unresolved. The CDR3 consists of 17 residues. CDR1 is MNHEY and CDR2 is SVGAGI in the germline V gene. V lost 0 bases and J lost 5, with 19 bases in between. The CDR3 sequence: CASSYSKTAPQIYGYTF. In nucleotides, the CDR3 is TGTGCCAGCAGTTACTCTAAAACAGCCCCCCAGATATATGGCTACACCTTC.

The chain uses TRBV25-1 and TRBJ2-7, with D unresolved. This CDR3 comprises 11 residues. Trimming removed 6 bases from V and 5 bases from J, with 8 bases in between. Germline values: CDR1 MGHDK, CDR2 SYGVNS. The CDR3 DNA reads TGTGCCAGCAGCAACCGGGACGAGCAGTACTTC. Amino acid sequence: CASSNRDEQYF.

The chain employs TRBV21-1 and TRBJ2-7; TRBD1 reflects the table's D call only, with no check against the DNA. TRBV21-1 has pseudogene status. There are 15 residues in the CDR3. The CDR3 coding sequence is TGTGCCAGCGGCCAAACCCGGGACCGTGGCTACGAGCAGTACTTC. It yields the protein CASGQTRDRGYEQYF.

The rearrangement joins TRBV6-1 to TRBJ2-3; 14 nucleotides match TRBD2. In germline, CDR1 is MNHNS, CDR2 SASEGT. Trimming removed 6 bases from V and 0 bases from J; junction bases left unmatched: 5. CDR3 length: 17 amino acids. DNA for the CDR3: TGTGCCAGCAGCCCCGGGACTAGCGGGGGCAGCACAGATACGCAGTATTTT. As protein: CASSPGTSGGSTDTQYF.

V usage is TRBV2 and J usage is TRBJ2-7; D tentatively reads TRBD1 or TRBD2 (5 bases each). CDR1 is SNHLY and CDR2 is FYNNEI in the germline V gene. The CDR3 is made up of 15 amino acids. The germline V and J ends were trimmed by 6 bases and 2 bases, with 17 bases remaining between them. The CDR3 region has the DNA TGTGCCAGCAGCGTTCCCCGGGACCAAGCCTACGAGCAGTACTTC. It is translated as CASSVPRDQAYEQYF.

The chain uses TRBV3-1 and TRBJ2-1; D may be TRBD2 (5 bases). Germline assignment: CDR1 LGHDT and CDR2 YNNKEL (reference sequence). This CDR3 region has 17 residues. The V end lost 4 bases, the J end lost 4 bases, and 20 bases lay between the germline ends. For the CDR3, the DNA is TGTGCCAGCAGCCCTCAAGGAGGCCCGAGGGAATACAATGAGCAGTTCTTC. Its translation is CASSPQGGPREYNEQFF.

The chain has TRBV19 and TRBJ1-5; D not certain. CDR1 is LNHDA, CDR2 SQIVND, per germline (reference sequence). Trimming stripped 6 bases from V and 6 bases from J, with 9 bases between. The CDR3 sequence is 12 residues long. CDR3 region: CASSLGIQPQHF. CDR3 in DNA: TGTGCCAGTAGCTTGGGGATTCAGCCCCAGCATTTT.

This chain connects TRBV9 to TRBJ2-2; TRBD2 matches 8 bases. The junction had 9 bases not matched to a gene; V was cut back by 1 base and J by 4 bases. Germline V CDR1 and CDR2: SGDLS, YYNGEE. The CDR3 is 17 residues long. The CDR3 loop is CASSVRGAGVGTGELFF. CDR3 nucleotides: TGTGCCAGCAGCGTACGGGGAGCGGGGGTCGGCACCGGGGAGCTGTTTTTT. Looking up the rest from reference TRBV9 and TRBJ2-2 gives the full variable domain: DSGVTQTPKHLITATGQRVTLRCSPRSGDLSVYWYQQSLDQGLQFLIQYYNGEERAKGNILERFSAQQFPDLHSELNLSSLELGDSALYFCASSVRGAGVGTGELFFGEGSRLTVL.

The chain carries TRBV2 and TRBJ2-7, with D tentatively TRBD1 or TRBD2 (5 bases each). CDR3 size: 15 residues. Germline lookup yields CDR1 SNHLY and CDR2 FYNNEI. V lost 7 bases and J lost 2, with 18 bases in between. CDR3 sequence reads: CASKFGGTATYEQYF. The CDR3 bases are TGTGCCAGCAAATTTGGTGGGACCGCTACCTACGAGCAGTACTTC.

The chain combines TRBV20-1 with TRBJ2-5; perhaps TRBD2 as D (7 bases). Trimming removed 6 bases from V and 3 bases from J, with 20 bases in between. Germline lookup yields CDR1 DFQATT and CDR2 SNEGSKA (reference sequence). The CDR3 loop spans 15 amino acids. This CDR3 is CSARQGGVMKETQYF. Here the CDR3 DNA reads TGCAGTGCCCGACAAGGGGGGGTCATGAAAGAGACCCAGTACTTC.

The V call is TRBV4-2, the J call TRBJ2-5; 9 bases are shared with TRBD2. The CDR3 totals 14 residues. Trimming took 2 bases from V and 9 from J; bases not matched to a gene: 7. Germline V lookup: CDR1 LGHNA, CDR2 YNFKEQ. As DNA, the CDR3 is TGTGCCAGCAGCCAAACTAGCGGGCGTACGGCCCAGTACTTC. This encodes CASSQTSGRTAQYF.

There are a few counts of this clonotype. The chain is built from TRBV13 and TRBJ2-5; no firm D call. The V end lost 5 bases, the J end lost 5 bases, and 18 bases lay between the germline ends. In germline, CDR1 is PRHDT, CDR2 FYEKMQ (reference sequence). The CDR3 consists of 15 residues. The CDR3 region has the DNA TGTGCCAGCAGCCCTGGAAGGGTGATGCATGAGACCCAGTACTTC. As protein: CASSPGRVMHETQYF.

The V call is TRBV6-2 or TRBV6-3, the J call TRBJ2-1, with 9 bases lining up with TRBD2. Germline CDR1 MNHEY, CDR2 SVGEGT. The CDR3 covers 15 residues. V was pared by 2 bases and J by 9 bases, with 8 bases of the junction left unmatched. CDR3 coding DNA: TGTGCCAGCAGTTACCAAGCGGGAGGTGACGGTGAGCAGTTCTTC. It yields the protein CASSYQAGGDGEQFF.

This chain joins TRBV7-2 and TRBJ2-4; the D call may be TRBD1 or TRBD2 (5 bases each). This CDR3 contains 14 residues. Germline V gives CDR1 SGHTA, CDR2 FQGNSA. Trimming removed 8 bases from V and 8 bases from J, with 19 bases in between. CDR3: CASSLGEGSDIQYF. CDR3 sequence (DNA): TGTGCCAGCTCTCTGGGAGAGGGGTCGGACATTCAGTACTTC.

The chain employs TRBV3-1 and TRBJ1-5; 9 bases line up with TRBD1. CDR1 is LGHDT, CDR2 YNNKEL, per germline (reference sequence). The CDR3 is made up of 15 amino acids. Unmatched junction bases numbered 9, after V lost 7 bases and J lost 5 bases. CDR3 sequence (DNA): TGTGCCAGCACCCGGGACAGGGAAGTCGATCAGCCCCAGCATTTT. Amino acid sequence: CASTRDREVDQPQHF.

This chain connects TRBV19 to TRBJ2-1, with D uncertain. Trimming left V 5 bases short and J 9 bases short, with 14 bases between. The CDR3 spans 13 residues. In germline, CDR1 is LNHDA, CDR2 SQIVND (reference sequence). The CDR3 protein is CASSAYLGIEQFF. CDR3 in DNA: TGTGCCAGTAGTGCCTACTTAGGAATTGAGCAGTTCTTC.

J is TRBJ2-7 and V is TRBV11-1; tentatively, D is TRBD1 (5 bases). CDR1 and CDR2 from the germline V gene are SGHAT and FQDESV (reference sequence). The CDR3 is 15 amino acids. Trimming pared 1 base from V and 4 bases from J, leaving 14 bases between. In nucleotides, the CDR3 is TGTGCCAGCAGCTTAGAGGGGCCAAGGGGATACGAGCAGTACTTC. Residues: CASSLEGPRGYEQYF.

This clonotype appeared once. V gene TRBV24-1 combines with J gene TRBJ1-5; D unclear. The CDR3 covers 17 residues. V was pared by 0 bases and J by 0 bases, with 11 bases between. The germline V gene has CDR1 KGHDR and CDR2 SFDVKD. CDR3 in DNA: TGTGCCACCAGTGATTTGTGGCCCGCCTGTAGCAATCAGCCCCAGCATTTT. This sequence encodes CATSDLWPACSNQPQHF.

This chain links TRBV5-6 with TRBJ2-5; 10 bases are a match to TRBD1. Germline values: CDR1 SGHDT, CDR2 YYEEEE. Trimming at V came to 2 bases and at J to 2 bases, leaving 6 bases not matched to a gene. The CDR3 sequence is 16 residues long. Here the CDR3 DNA reads TGTGCCAGCAGCTTCGGACAGGGGGGAAGGCAAGAGACCCAGTACTTC. This encodes CASSFGQGGRQETQYF.

The CDR3 is CSAREESGEETQYF. CDR3 bases: TGCAGTGCTAGAGAAGAGAGCGGGGAAGAGACCCAGTACTTC. The V call is TRBV20-1, the J call TRBJ2-5; 7 bases align to TRBD2. The CDR3 is 14 amino acids. V lost 0 bases and J lost 3; bases outside the gene matches: 4. In germline, CDR1 is DFQATT, CDR2 SNEGSKA (reference sequence).

The chain links TRBV7-9 to TRBJ2-7; no firm D call. The CDR3 loop spans 11 amino acids. Trimming shortened V by 6 bases and J by 6 bases, and 9 bases separated the two germline ends. CDR1 is SEHNR and CDR2 is FQNEAQ in the germline V gene (reference sequence). For the CDR3, the DNA is TGTGCCAGCAGTCGACGTCTCGAGCAGTACTTC. As protein: CASSRRLEQYF. Complete variable domain (other parts from reference TRBV7-9 and TRBJ2-7): DTGVSQNPRHKITKRGQNVTFRCDPISEHNRLYWYRQTLGQGPEFLTYFQNEAQLEKSRLLSDRFSAERPKGSFSTLEIQRTEQGDSAMYLCASSRRLEQYFGPGTRLTVT.

CDR3 sequence reads: CASIGGTELYEQYF. The CDR3 nucleotides read TGTGCCAGCATAGGGGGGACGGAACTATACGAGCAGTACTTC. The chain combines TRBV2 with TRBJ2-7, with D perhaps assigned TRBD1 or TRBD2 (6 bases each). This CDR3 is 14 amino acids long. Trimming took off 7 bases at V and 4 bases at J, with 17 bases between the two ends. Germline V CDR1 and CDR2: SNHLY, FYNNEI.

The chain is built from TRBV5-6 and TRBJ2-7; D may be TRBD1 (6 bases). There are 14 residues in the CDR3. In germline, CDR1 is SGHDT, CDR2 YYEEEE. V gave up 1 base and J gave up 2 bases, with 10 bases separating them. CDR3 nucleotides: TGTGCCAGCAGCTTGTCAGGACAGCCCTACGAGCAGTACTTC. Protein sequence: CASSLSGQPYEQYF.

J is TRBJ2-5 and V is TRBV5-6; D is tentatively TRBD1 or TRBD2 (5 bases each). This CDR3 has 15 residues. Germline lookup yields CDR1 SGHDT and CDR2 YYEEEE. The V and J ends lost 3 bases and 2 bases respectively, with 14 bases between them. This chain's CDR3 is CASSSGQSGQETQYF. Written as DNA, the CDR3 is TGTGCCAGCAGCTCGGGGCAGTCAGGACAAGAGACCCAGTACTTC.

This chain uses TRBV3-1 with TRBJ1-1; D uncertain. V was shortened by 6 bases and J by 5 bases, with 16 bases between the two germline ends. The CDR3 is 14 amino acids. The V gene's germline CDR1 is LGHDT and CDR2 YNNKEL (reference sequence). The CDR3 sequence is CASSPTRVGTEAFF. CDR3 nucleotide sequence: TGTGCCAGCAGTCCTACGAGAGTAGGTACTGAAGCTTTCTTT.

The chain employs TRBV11-3 and TRBJ1-6, with D uncertain. The CDR3 consists of 13 residues. Germline loops: CDR1 SGHNT, CDR2 YENEEA. Deletions cut 2 bases from V and 11 bases from J, with 10 bases between. For the CDR3, the DNA is TGTGCCAGCAGCTTAAGAAGGGAAGCACCCCTCCACTTT. Translated, it gives CASSLRREAPLHF.